This T cell receptor beta chain derives from a study of blood T cells in healthy people across ages. Overall study findings and caveats: Diversity figures derived from one million T cells were judged to underestimate the true value. Significant beta diversity loss was already apparent by age approximately 36, declining roughly linearly.

Note on this clonotype: No antigen is known for it.

Donor samples were obtained from healthy Caucasian individuals from Russia, aged about 6 to 95. Alongside a J-beta primer mix, a sample-barcoded 5' primer served in a second PCR lasting about 7 to 12 cycles. TCRdb re-called the 5' RACE reads with MiXCR, one entry per CDR3 protein. The table includes around 700,000 distinct CDR3 sequences, 20% to 25% detected once. The CDR3 is 15 residues long. V shed 1 base, J shed 6 bases, and the junction held 6 bases outside the gene matches. CDR1 and CDR2 (germline): SEHNR, FQNEAQ (reference sequence). These sequences were also reported in another study, on T cells of mothers and their children. That source notes: Sequencing returned over 8.5 million TCR beta CDR3 reads per mother and about 3 million per child.

Sequencing was done on a sample of blood. The chain employs TRBV7-9 and TRBJ2-3; TRBD1 agrees at 8 bases. The receptor was derived from a boy aged 10-17 years in good health. DNA of the CDR3: TGTGCCAGCAGCTTAGACCTCGACAGGGGCGATACGCAGTATTTT. Protein product: CASSLDLDRGDTQYF.